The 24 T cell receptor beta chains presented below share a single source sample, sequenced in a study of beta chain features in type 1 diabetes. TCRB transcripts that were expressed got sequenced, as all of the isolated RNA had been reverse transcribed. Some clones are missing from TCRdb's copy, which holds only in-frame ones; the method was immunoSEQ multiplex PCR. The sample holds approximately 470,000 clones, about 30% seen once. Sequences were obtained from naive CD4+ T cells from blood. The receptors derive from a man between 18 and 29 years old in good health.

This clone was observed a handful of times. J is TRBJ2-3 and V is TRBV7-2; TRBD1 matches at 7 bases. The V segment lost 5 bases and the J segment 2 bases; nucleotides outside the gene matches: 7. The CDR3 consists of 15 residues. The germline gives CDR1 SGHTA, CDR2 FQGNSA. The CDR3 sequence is CASSPNRGATDTQYF. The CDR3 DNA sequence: TGTGCCAGCAGCCCAAACAGGGGCGCCACAGATACGCAGTATTTT.

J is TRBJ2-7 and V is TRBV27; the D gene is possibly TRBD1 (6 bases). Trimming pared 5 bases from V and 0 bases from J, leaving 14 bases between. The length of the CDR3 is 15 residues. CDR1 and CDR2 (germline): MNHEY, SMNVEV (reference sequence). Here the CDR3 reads CASSPREGHSYEQYF. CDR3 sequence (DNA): TGTGCCAGCAGTCCAAGAGAGGGACACTCCTACGAGCAGTACTTC.

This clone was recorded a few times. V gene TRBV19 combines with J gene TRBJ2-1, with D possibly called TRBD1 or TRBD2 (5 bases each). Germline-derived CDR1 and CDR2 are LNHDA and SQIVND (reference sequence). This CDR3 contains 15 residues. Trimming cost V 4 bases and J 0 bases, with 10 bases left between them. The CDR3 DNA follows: TGTGCCAGTAGTAGAGGTGGGGGCTCCTACAATGAGCAGTTCTTC. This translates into CASSRGGGSYNEQFF.

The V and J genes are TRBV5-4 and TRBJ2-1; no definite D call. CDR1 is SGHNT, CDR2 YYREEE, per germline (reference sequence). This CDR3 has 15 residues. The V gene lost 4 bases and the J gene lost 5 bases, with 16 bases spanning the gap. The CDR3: CASSPLSLDHNEQFF. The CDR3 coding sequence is TGTGCCAGCAGCCCGCTTAGCCTAGATCACAATGAGCAGTTCTTC. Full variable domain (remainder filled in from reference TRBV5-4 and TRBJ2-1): ETGVTQSPTHLIKTRGQQVTLRCSSQSGHNTVSWYQQALGQGPQFIFQYYREEENGRGNFPPRFSGLQFPNYSSELNVNALELDDSALYLCASSPLSLDHNEQFFGPGTRLTVL.

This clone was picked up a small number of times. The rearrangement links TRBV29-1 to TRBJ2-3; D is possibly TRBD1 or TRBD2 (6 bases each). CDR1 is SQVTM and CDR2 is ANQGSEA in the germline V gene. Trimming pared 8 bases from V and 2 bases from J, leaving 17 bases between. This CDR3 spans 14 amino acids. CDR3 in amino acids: CSSVQGGDTDTQYF. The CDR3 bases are TGCAGCTCAGTACAGGGAGGAGACACAGATACGCAGTATTTT.

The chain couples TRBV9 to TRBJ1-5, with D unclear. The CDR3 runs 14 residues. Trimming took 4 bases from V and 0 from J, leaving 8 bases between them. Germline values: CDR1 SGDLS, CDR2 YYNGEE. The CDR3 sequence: CASSPSPSNQPQHF. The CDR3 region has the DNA TGTGCCAGCAGCCCCAGCCCTAGCAATCAGCCCCAGCATTTT. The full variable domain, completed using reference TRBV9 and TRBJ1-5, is DSGVTQTPKHLITATGQRVTLRCSPRSGDLSVYWYQQSLDQGLQFLIQYYNGEERAKGNILERFSAQQFPDLHSELNLSSLELGDSALYFCASSPSPSNQPQHFGDGTRLSIL.

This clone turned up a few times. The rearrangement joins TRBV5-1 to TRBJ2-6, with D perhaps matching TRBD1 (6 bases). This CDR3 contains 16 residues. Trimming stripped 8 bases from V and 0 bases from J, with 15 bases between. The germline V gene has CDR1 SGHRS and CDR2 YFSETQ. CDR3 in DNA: TGCGCCAGTAGCAGGGGACCCGACTCTGGGGCCAACGTCCTGACTTTC. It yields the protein CASSRGPDSGANVLTF.

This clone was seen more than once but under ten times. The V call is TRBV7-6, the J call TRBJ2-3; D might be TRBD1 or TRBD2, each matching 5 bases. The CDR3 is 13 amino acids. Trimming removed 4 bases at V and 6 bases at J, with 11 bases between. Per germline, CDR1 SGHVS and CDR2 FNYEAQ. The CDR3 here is CASSSAEGDTQYF. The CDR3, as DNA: TGTGCCAGCAGCTCCGCTGAGGGGGATACGCAGTATTTT.

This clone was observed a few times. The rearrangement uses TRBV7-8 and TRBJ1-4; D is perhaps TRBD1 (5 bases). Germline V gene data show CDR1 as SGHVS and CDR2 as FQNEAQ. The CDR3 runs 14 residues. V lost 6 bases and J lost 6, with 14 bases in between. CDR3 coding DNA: TGTGCCAGCAGTAGGGGACCGGCTTATGAAAAACTGTTTTTT. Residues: CASSRGPAYEKLFF.

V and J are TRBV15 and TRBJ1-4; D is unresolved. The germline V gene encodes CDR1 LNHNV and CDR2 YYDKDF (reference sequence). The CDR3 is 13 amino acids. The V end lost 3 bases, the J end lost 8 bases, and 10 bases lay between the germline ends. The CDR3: CATSRWAGEKLFF. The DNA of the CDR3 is TGTGCCACCAGCAGGTGGGCTGGCGAAAAACTGTTTTTT.

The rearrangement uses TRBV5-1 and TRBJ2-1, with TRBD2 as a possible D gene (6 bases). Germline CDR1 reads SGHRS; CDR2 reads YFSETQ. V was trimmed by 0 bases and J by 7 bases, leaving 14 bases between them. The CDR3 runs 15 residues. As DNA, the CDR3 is TGCGCCAGCAGCTTGGGCGCGGGATTGGGTAATGAGCAGTTCTTC. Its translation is CASSLGAGLGNEQFF.

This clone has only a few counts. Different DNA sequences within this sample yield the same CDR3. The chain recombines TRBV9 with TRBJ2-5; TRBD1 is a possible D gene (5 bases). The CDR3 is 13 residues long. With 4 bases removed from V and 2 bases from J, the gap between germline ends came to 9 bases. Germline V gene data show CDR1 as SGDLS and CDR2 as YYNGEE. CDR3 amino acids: CASSFGQQETQYF. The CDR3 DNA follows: TGTGCCAGCAGCTTCGGACAACAAGAGACCCAGTACTTC.

The CDR3 protein is CASSQGGLAGGSSYNEQFF. In DNA, the CDR3 is TGCGCCAGCAGCCAGGGAGGACTAGCGGGAGGGAGCTCCTACAATGAGCAGTTCTTC. This rearrangement joins TRBV4-1 to TRBJ2-1, with 15 bases matching TRBD2. Germline V gene sequence: CDR1 MGHRA, CDR2 YSYEKL. The length of the CDR3 is 19 residues. Germline trimming cut 3 bases from V and 0 bases from J; bases unmatched to any gene: 6.

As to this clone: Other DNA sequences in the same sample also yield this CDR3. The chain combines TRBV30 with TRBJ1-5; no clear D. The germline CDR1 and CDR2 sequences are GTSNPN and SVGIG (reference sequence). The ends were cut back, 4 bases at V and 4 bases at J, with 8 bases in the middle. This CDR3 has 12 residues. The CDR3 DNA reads TGTGCCTGGAATTCGGGTAATCAGCCCCAGCATTTT. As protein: CAWNSGNQPQHF.

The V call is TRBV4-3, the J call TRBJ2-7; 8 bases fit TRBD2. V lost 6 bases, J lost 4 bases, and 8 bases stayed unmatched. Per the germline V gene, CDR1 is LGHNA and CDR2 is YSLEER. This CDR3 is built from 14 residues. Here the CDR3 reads CASRRVAGSYEQYF. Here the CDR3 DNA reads TGCGCCAGCAGAAGAGTAGCGGGATCTTACGAGCAGTACTTC.

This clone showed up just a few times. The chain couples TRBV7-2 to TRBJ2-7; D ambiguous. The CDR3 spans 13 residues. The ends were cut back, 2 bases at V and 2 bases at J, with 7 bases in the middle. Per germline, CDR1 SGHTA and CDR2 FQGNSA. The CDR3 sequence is CASSLSTPYEQYF. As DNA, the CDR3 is TGTGCCAGCAGCTTATCAACTCCCTACGAGCAGTACTTC.

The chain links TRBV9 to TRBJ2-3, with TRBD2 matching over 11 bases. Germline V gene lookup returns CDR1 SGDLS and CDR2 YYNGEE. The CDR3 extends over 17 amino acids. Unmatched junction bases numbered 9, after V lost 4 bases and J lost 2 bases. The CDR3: CASSPGISGRDTDTQYF. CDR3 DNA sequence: TGTGCCAGCAGCCCCGGGATTAGCGGGAGGGACACAGATACGCAGTATTTT. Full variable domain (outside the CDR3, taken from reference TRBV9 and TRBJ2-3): DSGVTQTPKHLITATGQRVTLRCSPRSGDLSVYWYQQSLDQGLQFLIQYYNGEERAKGNILERFSAQQFPDLHSELNLSSLELGDSALYFCASSPGISGRDTDTQYFGPGTRLTVL.

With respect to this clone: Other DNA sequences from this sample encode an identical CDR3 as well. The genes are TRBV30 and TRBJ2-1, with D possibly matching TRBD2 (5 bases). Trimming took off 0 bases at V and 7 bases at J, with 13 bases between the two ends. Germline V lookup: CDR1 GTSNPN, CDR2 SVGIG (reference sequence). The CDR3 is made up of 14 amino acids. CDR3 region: CAWSVGGSGNEQFF. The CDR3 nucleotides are TGTGCCTGGAGTGTGGGTGGGAGTGGTAATGAGCAGTTCTTC.

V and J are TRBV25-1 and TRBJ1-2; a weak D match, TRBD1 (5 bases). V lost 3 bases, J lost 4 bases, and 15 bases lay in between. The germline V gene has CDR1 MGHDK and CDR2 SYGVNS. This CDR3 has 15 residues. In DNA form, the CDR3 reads TGTGCCAGCAGTGATCTCCAGGGAGACTCCTATGGCTACACCTTC. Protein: CASSDLQGDSYGYTF.

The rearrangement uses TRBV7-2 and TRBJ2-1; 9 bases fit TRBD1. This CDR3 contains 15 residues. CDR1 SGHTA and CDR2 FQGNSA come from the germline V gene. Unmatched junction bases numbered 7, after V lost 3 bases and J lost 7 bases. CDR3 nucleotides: TGTGCCAGCAGCTTCCTAGGGACAGGGACTAATGAGCAGTTCTTC. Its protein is CASSFLGTGTNEQFF.

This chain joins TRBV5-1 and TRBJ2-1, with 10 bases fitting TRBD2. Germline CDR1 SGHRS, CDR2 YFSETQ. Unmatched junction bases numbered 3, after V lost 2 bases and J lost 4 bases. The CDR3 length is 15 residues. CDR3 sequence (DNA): TGCGCCAGCAGCTTTGGACTAGCGGAATACAATGAGCAGTTCTTC. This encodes CASSFGLAEYNEQFF.

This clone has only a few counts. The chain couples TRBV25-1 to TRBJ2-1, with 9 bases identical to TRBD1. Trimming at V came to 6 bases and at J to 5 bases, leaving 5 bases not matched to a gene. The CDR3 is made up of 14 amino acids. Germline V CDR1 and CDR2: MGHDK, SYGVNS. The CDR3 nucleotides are TGTGCCAGCAGCGAGGGACAGGGCAACAATGAGCAGTTCTTC. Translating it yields CASSEGQGNNEQFF.

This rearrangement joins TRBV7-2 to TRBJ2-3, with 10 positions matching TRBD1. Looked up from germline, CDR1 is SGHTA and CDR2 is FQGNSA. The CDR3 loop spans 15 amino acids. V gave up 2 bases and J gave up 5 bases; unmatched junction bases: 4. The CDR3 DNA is TGTGCCAGCAGCTTAAGGGACAGGGGTATAGATACGCAGTATTTT. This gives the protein CASSLRDRGIDTQYF. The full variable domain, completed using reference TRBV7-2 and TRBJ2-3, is GAGVSQSPSNKVTEKGKDVELRCDPISGHTALYWYRQSLGQGLEFLIYFQGNSAPDKSGLPSDRFSAERTGGSVSTLTIQRTQQEDSAVYLCASSLRDRGIDTQYFGPGTRLTVL.

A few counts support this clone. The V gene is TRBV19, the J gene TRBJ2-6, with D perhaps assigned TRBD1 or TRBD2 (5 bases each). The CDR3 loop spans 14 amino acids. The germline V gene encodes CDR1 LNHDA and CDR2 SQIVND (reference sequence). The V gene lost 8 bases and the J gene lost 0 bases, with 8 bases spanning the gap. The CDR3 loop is CASSGTSGANVLTF. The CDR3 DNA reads TGTGCCAGTTCGGGGACCTCTGGGGCCAACGTCCTGACTTTC.